A selection of T cell receptor beta chains follows, all from one sample in a study of cytomegalovirus exposure and HLA in healthy donors. Some clones are missing from TCRdb's copy, which holds only in-frame ones; the method was immunoSEQ multiplex PCR. The sample lists about 94,000 clones, about 75% occurring once. Sequenced: PBMCs. The receptors here all came from a man aged 40-49 years in good health and CMV-seropositive. Both conserved end residues are part of each CDR3. A D gene is named only where the DNA matches it firmly. Rows give clone size only sometimes, using once, few, many, or a class for an expanded clone.

J	size	D	V	CDR3	DNA
TRBJ2-1	NA	TRBD2	TRBV5-4	CASSLGLAATNEQFF	TGTGCCAGCAGCTTGGGGCTAGCGGCCACCAATGAGCAGTTCTTC
TRBJ1-1	NA	TRBD1	TRBV28	CASSPTTGGTNTEAFF	TGTGCCAGCAGTCCGACGACAGGGGGCACGAACACTGAAGCTTTCTTT
TRBJ2-7	NA	TRBD2	TRBV7-9	CASSPRGSGEVYEQYF	TGTGCCAGCAGCCCCCGAGGGAGCGGGGAGGTCTACGAGCAGTACTTC
TRBJ2-4	NA	TRBD2	TRBV23-1	CASSQSSPRGGCAKNIQYF	TGCGCCAGCAGTCAATCGTCGCCGCGGGGGGGCTGCGCCAAAAACATTCAGTACTTC
TRBJ2-7	NA	TRBD1	TRBV5-4	CASSSDPGQLMQYF	TGTGCCAGCAGCTCGGATCCGGGACAGTTAATGCAGTACTTC
TRBJ2-7	NA	NA	TRBV7-9	CASSFSYEQYF	TGTGCCAGCAGCTTTAGCTACGAGCAGTACTTC
TRBJ2-7	NA	NA	TRBV5-1	CASSLGQGSSYEQYF	TGCGCCAGCAGCTTGGGGCAGGGGAGCTCCTACGAGCAGTACTTC
TRBJ2-7	NA	NA	TRBV11-1	CASSLGQQPAYEQYF	TGTGCCAGCAGCTTAGGACAGCAACCCGCCTACGAGCAGTACTTC
TRBJ2-7	once	TRBD1	TRBV6-5	CASKRTGESEQYF	TGTGCCAGTAAACGGACAGGGGAGAGCGAGCAGTACTTC
TRBJ2-3	NA	NA	TRBV5-6	CASSLPRDTQYF	TGTGCCAGCAGCTTGCCTAGAGATACGCAGTATTTT
TRBJ1-1	NA	TRBD1	TRBV19	CASGEQGSSTEAFF	TGTGCCAGTGGTGAACAGGGGTCCAGCACTGAAGCTTTCTTT
TRBJ2-1	NA	NA	TRBV2	CASLRDLSYNEQFF	TGTGCCAGCCTCCGGGATCTCTCCTACAATGAGCAGTTCTTC
TRBJ1-2	NA	NA	TRBV2	CASSEFGGGGVHYGYTF	TGTGCCAGCAGTGAATTTGGGGGCGGTGGGGTACACTATGGCTACACCTTC
TRBJ1-5	NA	TRBD1	TRBV6-1	CASSEGVGQGVKTQHF	TGTGCCAGCAGTGAAGGCGTAGGACAGGGGGTCAAAACCCAGCATTTT
TRBJ2-7	NA	TRBD2	TRBV10-2	CASSESGRDEQYF	TGCGCCAGCAGTGAGTCTGGGAGGGACGAGCAGTACTTC
TRBJ2-7	NA	NA	TRBV6-1	CASRIQGSSSYEQYF	TGTGCCAGCAGAATACAGGGATCGAGCTCCTACGAGCAGTACTTC
TRBJ2-2	NA	TRBD2	TRBV9	CASSNGRTQNTGELFF	TGTGCCAGCAGCAACGGGAGGACACAGAACACCGGGGAGCTGTTTTTT
TRBJ2-3	NA	TRBD2	TRBV5-6	CASSLGLAGRRGTDTQYF	TGTGCCAGCAGCTTGGGACTAGCGGGAAGACGCGGCACAGATACGCAGTATTTT
TRBJ2-2	few	NA	TRBV15	CATSRDGEKDGELFF	TGTGCCACCAGCAGAGATGGGGAGAAGGACGGGGAGCTGTTTTTT
TRBJ1-2	NA	NA	TRBV7-9	CSSSLSFVGTSRGNYGYTF	TGTTCCAGCAGCTTATCCTTTGTCGGTACGTCAAGGGGTAACTATGGCTACACCTTC
TRBJ1-6	NA	TRBD1	TRBV2	CASSGGTGSSPLHF	TGTGCCAGCAGTGGAGGGACAGGGAGTTCACCCCTCCACTTT
TRBJ2-7	once	TRBD2	TRBV10-3	CAARTSGDSSYEQYF	TGTGCCGCCCGGACTAGCGGTGATAGCTCCTACGAGCAGTACTTC
TRBJ2-2	NA	TRBD1	TRBV7-8	CASSTLRQGINTGELFF	TGTGCCAGCAGCACCCTTAGACAGGGCATCAACACCGGGGAGCTGTTTTTT
TRBJ1-5	NA	NA	TRBV10-3	CAIRGTGNQPQHF	TGTGCCATCAGAGGGACTGGCAATCAGCCCCAGCATTTT
TRBJ2-5	NA	TRBD1	TRBV27	CASHTVGGKTQYF	TGTGCCAGCCACACTGTAGGGGGCAAGACCCAGTACTTC
TRBJ1-2	NA	TRBD1	TRBV5-6	CASRLGGGAGYGYTF	TGTGCCAGCAGATTGGGAGGGGGCGCGGGCTATGGCTACACCTTC
TRBJ2-5	few	NA	TRBV5-1	CASRDSGHQETQYF	TGCGCCAGCAGGGACAGCGGCCACCAAGAGACCCAGTACTTC
TRBJ2-5	NA	TRBD1	TRBV5-6	CASSLRTGGARISETQYF	TGTGCCAGCAGCTTGAGGACAGGGGGCGCGAGAATATCAGAGACCCAGTACTTC
TRBJ2-7	NA	NA	TRBV5-1	CASSPTPGFSYEQYF	TGCGCCAGCAGCCCTACCCCGGGTTTCTCCTACGAGCAGTACTTC
TRBJ2-1	NA	TRBD2	TRBV7-9	CASSPPAGGPGAYNEQFF	TGTGCCAGCAGCCCTCCAGCGGGGGGGCCAGGCGCCTACAATGAGCAGTTCTTC
TRBJ2-1	few	NA	TRBV19	CASSKGDSSYNEQFF	TGTGCCAGTAGTAAGGGTGACAGCTCCTACAATGAGCAGTTCTTC
TRBJ2-5	NA	TRBD2	TRBV5-1	CASSFGGGNQETQYF	TGCGCCAGCAGCTTCGGGGGGGGGAACCAAGAGACCCAGTACTTC
TRBJ2-7	NA	TRBD2	TRBV29-1	CSVDGGAGPYEQYF	TGCAGCGTTGACGGGGGGGCGGGACCCTACGAGCAGTACTTC
TRBJ1-2	NA	TRBD1	TRBV14	CASSLDRAYGYTF	TGTGCCAGCAGCCTCGACAGGGCCTATGGCTACACCTTC
TRBJ2-5	NA	NA	TRBV11-3	CASSLGVSGGGEETQYF	TGTGCCAGCAGCTTAGGGGTAAGCGGAGGAGGAGAAGAGACCCAGTACTTC
TRBJ2-7	once	NA	TRBV7-9	CASSLGHSYEQYF	TGTGCCAGCAGCTTAGGACACTCCTACGAGCAGTACTTC